This T cell receptor beta chain is drawn from a study of blood T cell repertoires in COVID-19. In the study overall: T cells, B-cell-depleted T cells, or PBMCs supplied cDNA or gDNA.

Profiling relied on immunoSEQ multiplex PCR, and the TCRdb table lists in-frame clones only, not all of them. The data hold about 110,000 clones, with 71% observed a single time. V shed 1 base and J shed 5 bases, with 13 bases lying between them. Germline V lookup: CDR1 SGHDT, CDR2 YYEEEE. The CDR3 extends over 15 amino acids. The V call is TRBV5-6, the J call TRBJ2-1; a weak D match, TRBD2 (5 bases). Sequencing was performed on peripheral blood. The TCR comes from a woman in her forties with acute or convalescent COVID-19. The CDR3 DNA is TGTGCCAGCAGCTTGTGGACTCTCGGAGACAATGAGCAGTTCTTC. Translated, it gives CASSLWTLGDNEQFF.